A single sample gave rise to the 27 T cell receptor beta chains below, sequenced in a study of T cell repertoires in cytomegalovirus infection. MiXCR, run by TCRdb on the reads, gives a single entry per CDR3 protein. Among nearly 650,000 distinct CDR3 sequences listed, about 24% were seen once. The source material was CD8+ T cells from PBMCs. The receptors stem from a human donor in good health (CMV status not recorded). Some clones in this sample may be carry-over from other donors' samples.

This chain joins TRBV7-6 and TRBJ2-7, with TRBD2 as a possible D gene (7 bases). Germline V gene sequence: CDR1 SGHVS, CDR2 FNYEAQ. This CDR3 has 14 residues. V was shortened by 6 bases and J by 4 bases, with 16 bases between the two germline ends. In DNA, the CDR3 is TGTGCCAGCAGTCCAAGGGGGAGGGAGTACGAGCAGTACTTC. This translates into CASSPRGREYEQYF.

The sample holds many counts of this clonotype. The V and J genes are TRBV7-6 and TRBJ1-2; tentative D call: TRBD1 (5 bases). CDR3 length: 13 amino acids. Germline V lookup: CDR1 SGHVS, CDR2 FNYEAQ. The V end was cut by 5 bases, the J end by 4 bases, with 11 bases between. The CDR3 DNA is TGTGCCAGCAGCCCCAGGGCTGGCTATGGCTACACCTTC. Its translation is CASSPRAGYGYTF. Full variable domain (missing parts from reference TRBV7-6 and TRBJ1-2): GAGVSQSPRYKVTKRGQDVALRCDPISGHVSLYWYRQALGQGPEFLTYFNYEAQQDKSGLPNDRFSAERPEGSISTLTIQRTEQRDSAMYRCASSPRAGYGYTFGSGTRLTVV.

This clonotype was recorded a few times. The chain is built from TRBV6-2 or TRBV6-3 and TRBJ1-5, with 8 positions matching TRBD1. The germline CDR1 and CDR2 sequences are MNHEY and SVGEGT. The CDR3 sequence is 19 residues long. The V gene end was trimmed by 2 bases and the J gene end by 5 bases; junction bases not matched to a gene: 17. CDR3 sequence: CASSYPPPRTGLNHQPQHF. The CDR3 coding sequence is TGTGCCAGCAGTTACCCGCCTCCTCGGACAGGGCTTAACCATCAGCCCCAGCATTTT.

This clonotype was recorded many times. The rearrangement links TRBV7-8 to TRBJ2-7; perhaps TRBD2 as D (6 bases). The CDR3 is 14 residues long. The V gene lost 6 bases and the J gene lost 6 bases, with 18 bases spanning the gap. Germline V CDR1 and CDR2: SGHVS, FQNEAQ. DNA of the CDR3: TGTGCCAGCAGTTACATTTCGGGGACTTTCGAGCAGTACGTC. Translating it yields CASSYISGTFEQYV.

This clonotype appeared many times. The J gene is TRBJ2-7, the V gene TRBV7-6; perhaps TRBD1 as D (5 bases). The V end was cut by 5 bases, the J end by 4 bases, with 12 bases between. The CDR3 contains 13 residues. The germline V gene encodes CDR1 SGHVS and CDR2 FNYEAQ. Here the CDR3 DNA reads TGTGCCAGCAGCCCATCCCAGGGTTACGAGCAGTACGTC. It translates to CASSPSQGYEQYV.

In its sample, this clonotype was seen once. The chain carries TRBV4-1 and TRBJ2-3; D unclear. Germline-derived CDR1 and CDR2 are MGHRA and YSYEKL. V lost 0 bases, J lost 2 bases, and 12 bases lay in between. The CDR3 has 16 residues. CDR3 residues: CASSQEEGSFTDTQYF. As DNA, the CDR3 is TGCGCCAGCAGCCAAGAGGAAGGATCTTTCACAGATACGCAGTATTTT.

This clonotype was observed many times. The chain links TRBV7-2 to TRBJ2-7; D unclear. The germline V gene encodes CDR1 SGHTA and CDR2 FQGNSA. The CDR3 contains 11 residues. Trimming took 4 bases from V and 7 from J, leaving 8 bases between them. CDR3 coding DNA: TGTGCCAGCAGCTCGGGCCTTGAGCAGTACTTC. Translation gives CASSSGLEQYF.

The V gene is TRBV29-1, the J gene TRBJ1-1; D not resolved. V shed 0 bases and J shed 3 bases, with 23 bases lying between them. The CDR3 is 18 amino acids. Looked up from germline, CDR1 is SQVTM and CDR2 is ANQGSEA. The CDR3 DNA is TGCAGCGTTGAAGAGGTGGAGGGCTCTTTCACCCTTGACACTGAAGCTTTCTTT. It encodes CSVEEVEGSFTLDTEAFF.

This clonotype was seen ten or more times. The rearrangement links TRBV28 to TRBJ1-1; D gene uncertain. Trimming took off 6 bases at V and 0 bases at J, with 11 bases between the two ends. CDR3 size: 14 residues. Looked up from germline, CDR1 is MDHEN and CDR2 is SYDVKM. The CDR3 loop is CASRPDGMNTEAFF. CDR3 bases: TGTGCCAGCAGACCGGACGGAATGAACACTGAAGCTTTCTTT. Together with reference TRBV28 and TRBJ1-1, the CDR3 gives the full variable domain: DVKVTQSSRYLVKRTGEKVFLECVQDMDHENMFWYRQDPGLGLRLIYFSYDVKMKEKGDIPEGYSVSREKKERFSLILESASTNQTSMYLCASRPDGMNTEAFFGQGTRLTVV.

In this sample, this clonotype turned up many times. This chain links TRBV7-9 with TRBJ1-1; no reliable D call. Germline V gene data show CDR1 as SEHNR and CDR2 as FQNEAQ (reference sequence). Trimming took 2 bases from V and 2 from J, leaving 6 bases between them. This CDR3 contains 13 residues. CDR3 loop: CASSLLVNTEAFF. The CDR3 DNA reads TGTGCCAGCAGCTTATTAGTAAACACTGAAGCTTTCTTT.

This clonotype was seen repeatedly, ten times or more. The chain joins TRBV7-2 to TRBJ2-5; D ambiguous. Between the trimmed V and J ends, which lost 7 bases and 2 bases, there was a span of 11 bases. The CDR3 length is 13 residues. Germline lookup yields CDR1 SGHTA and CDR2 FQGNSA. CDR3 coding DNA: TGTGCCAGCATTCTGGGTCCTCAAGAGACCCAGTACTTC. Translating gives CASILGPQETQYF.

In this sample, this clonotype turned up many times. The chain is built from TRBV7-6 and TRBJ1-4, with D maybe TRBD1 (5 bases). V shed 5 bases and J shed 8 bases, with 15 bases lying between them. The CDR3 loop spans 14 amino acids. Germline CDR1 and CDR2: SGHVS and FNYEAQ. CDR3 sequence reads: CASSPLLGEEKLFF. The CDR3 DNA follows: TGTGCCAGCAGCCCCTTACTAGGGGAGGAAAAACTGTTTTTT. Full variable domain (missing parts from reference TRBV7-6 and TRBJ1-4): GAGVSQSPRYKVTKRGQDVALRCDPISGHVSLYWYRQALGQGPEFLTYFNYEAQQDKSGLPNDRFSAERPEGSISTLTIQRTEQRDSAMYRCASSPLLGEEKLFFGSGTQLSVL.

This clonotype was counted only a few times. The chain uses TRBV2 and TRBJ1-5; 7 bases line up with TRBD1. This CDR3 is 15 amino acids long. Unmatched junction bases numbered 4, after V lost 5 bases and J lost 0 bases. CDR1 is SNHLY, CDR2 FYNNEI, per germline. The CDR3 here is CASSTGTVSNQPQHF. For the CDR3, the DNA is TGTGCCAGCAGTACCGGGACAGTTAGCAATCAGCCCCAGCATTTT.

The rearrangement links TRBV7-9 to TRBJ2-7; D is uncertain. The CDR3 extends over 13 amino acids. The germline V gene has CDR1 SEHNR and CDR2 FQNEAQ (reference sequence). Deletions cut 4 bases from V and 7 bases from J, with 14 bases between. The CDR3 loop is CASSSPTREEQYF. The CDR3 DNA sequence: TGTGCCAGCAGCTCTCCCACCCGAGAGGAGCAGTACTTC.

This clonotype was seen ten or more times. CDR3 sequence reads: CASSPRDPSSYEQYF. CDR3 sequence (DNA): TGTGCCAGCAGCCCCCGGGACCCCTCGTCCTACGAGCAGTACTTC. The V and J genes are TRBV7-6 and TRBJ2-7; either TRBD1 or TRBD2 may fit D (5 bases each). CDR3 length equals 15 residues. Deletions cut 5 bases from V and 1 base from J, with 15 bases between. Germline values: CDR1 SGHVS, CDR2 FNYEAQ.

This clonotype came up many times. The CDR3 DNA sequence: TGTGCCAGCAGCCTAAGGACTAGCGGGGGGGCTGGGGCAGATACGCAGTATTTT. It encodes CASSLRTSGGAGADTQYF. The V and J genes are TRBV7-2 and TRBJ2-3; 15 bases align to TRBD2. The CDR3 spans 18 residues. Germline V gene data show CDR1 as SGHTA and CDR2 as FQGNSA. Losses at the gene ends were 5 bases for V and 4 bases for J; bases not matched to a gene: 10.

With respect to this clonotype: The junction departs from the called germline gene at one end, perhaps through a read error. J is TRBJ1-1 and V is TRBV7-9; D remains ambiguous. Germline assignment: CDR1 SEHNR and CDR2 FQNEAQ (reference sequence). This CDR3 is 14 amino acids long. The DNA of the CDR3 is TGTGCCAGCAGCTTAGTAAGGCAGAACTCTGAAGCTTTCTTT. This codes for CASSLVRQNSEAFF.

This chain links TRBV20-1 with TRBJ1-1; D is uncertain. CDR3 length: 14 residues. Germline V lookup: CDR1 DFQATT, CDR2 SNEGSKA (reference sequence). Trimming left V 3 bases short and J 1 base short, with 12 bases between. The CDR3 here is CSASEDFWNTEAFF. DNA of the CDR3: TGCAGTGCTAGTGAGGATTTCTGGAACACTGAAGCTTTCTTT.

This clonotype was detected only a few times. The chain combines TRBV12-3 or TRBV12-4 with TRBJ1-3; D is uncertain. V lost 7 bases, J lost 3 bases, and 7 bases lay in between. CDR3 length equals 12 residues. The chain's CDR3 is CASTPSGNTIYF. The CDR3 coding sequence is TGTGCCAGCACCCCCAGTGGAAACACCATATATTTT.

This clonotype was recorded many times. The J gene is TRBJ1-6, the V gene TRBV7-8, with a tentative D call TRBD1 (6 bases). The CDR3 runs 14 residues. V was pared by 11 bases and J by 8 bases, with 19 bases between. Germline CDR1 SGHVS, CDR2 FQNEAQ. CDR3 DNA: TGTGCCGGGACATGGCTTTCTAGGGATTCACCCCTCCACTTT. It translates to CAGTWLSRDSPLHF.

The chain carries TRBV2 and TRBJ2-7; TRBD1 might be the D (6 bases). Germline V gene sequence: CDR1 SNHLY, CDR2 FYNNEI. This CDR3 spans 14 amino acids. Trimming cost V 6 bases and J 7 bases, with 19 bases left between them. The CDR3 DNA sequence: TGTGCCAGCAGGCCCGGGACAACCTCTTCTGAGCAGTACGTC. It is translated as CASRPGTTSSEQYV.

This clonotype showed up just a few times. The chain carries TRBV10-3 and TRBJ2-7, with D hard to call. Germline loops: CDR1 ENHRY, CDR2 SYGVKD. The CDR3 length is 13 residues. V was pared by 3 bases and J by 6 bases, with 12 bases between. In DNA, the CDR3 is TGTGCCATCAGTGACCCGACATTACCCGAGCAGTACGTC. It codes for CAISDPTLPEQYV.

This clonotype was seen more than once but under ten times. This chain connects TRBV23-1 to TRBJ1-1, with D hard to call. TRBV23-1 is reported as an ORF; its role is uncertain. The CDR3 is 16 amino acids. The V end was cut by 3 bases, the J end by 1 base, with 15 bases between. The CDR3 reads CASSHTPGRRNTEAFF. The CDR3 DNA follows: TGCGCCAGCAGTCACACCCCCGGACGGAGGAACACTGAAGCTTTCTTT.

This clonotype was found many times. The chain joins TRBV7-9 to TRBJ2-7; D might be TRBD1 (7 bases). CDR1 and CDR2 from the germline V gene are SEHNR and FQNEAQ (reference sequence). The V gene lost 4 bases and the J gene lost 2 bases, with 12 bases spanning the gap. This CDR3 is built from 14 residues. CDR3 loop: CASSWRDSAYEQYF. In DNA, the CDR3 is TGTGCCAGCAGCTGGAGGGACAGCGCCTACGAGCAGTACTTC.

This clonotype was counted only a few times. V usage is TRBV12-3 or TRBV12-4 and J usage is TRBJ1-2; maybe TRBD1 (6 bases). The CDR3 extends over 15 amino acids. The V end was cut by 6 bases, the J end by 4 bases, with 18 bases between. The CDR3 sequence is CASSGQSLSGYGYTF. The CDR3 DNA follows: TGTGCCAGCAGCGGACAGTCCCTAAGCGGCTATGGCTACACCTTC.

This clonotype was seen many times. CDR3: CASSPDNGYTF. The DNA of the CDR3 is TGTGCCAGCAGTCCCGACAATGGCTACACCTTC. The chain is built from TRBV7-2 and TRBJ1-2; no definite D call. Germline CDR1 SGHTA, CDR2 FQGNSA. V gave up 6 bases and J gave up 6 bases, with 8 bases separating them. This CDR3 region has 11 residues.

This clonotype was counted many times. V is TRBV6-2 or TRBV6-3 and J is TRBJ2-1; D uncertain. The CDR3 is 11 residues long. V was cut by 7 bases and J by 0 bases, with 1 base left in between. CDR1 is MNHEY, CDR2 SVGEGT, per germline. The DNA of the CDR3 is TGTGCCAGCACCTCCTACAATGAGCAGTTCTTC. Translation: CASTSYNEQFF.